One and the same sample provided the 22 T cell receptor beta chains below, sequenced in a study of blood T cells in healthy people across ages. A second PCR of about 6 to 11 cycles used a sample-barcoded 5' primer and a J-beta primer mix. A single record per CDR3 protein comes from TCRdb applying MiXCR to the 5' RACE reads. The sample yields around 780,000 distinct CDR3 sequences, around 24% seen once. The same data also went into a second study, on T cells of mothers and their children.

Sequenced input: blood. The origin of the receptors is a boy aged 10-17 years in good health.

The chain employs TRBV7-9 and TRBJ2-5, with 7 bases matching TRBD1. V was clipped by 6 bases and J by 3 bases; unmatched bases: 7. Germline-derived CDR1 and CDR2 are SEHNR and FQNEAQ (reference sequence). This CDR3 contains 14 residues. CDR3 protein: CASRALGQKETQYF. CDR3 bases: TGTGCCAGCAGAGCCTTGGGACAGAAAGAGACCCAGTACTTC.

The rearrangement uses TRBV29-1 and TRBJ2-3; the match to TRBD2 covers 10 bases. Germline V gene data show CDR1 as SQVTM and CDR2 as ANQGSEA. The CDR3 runs 18 residues. Trimming removed 3 bases from V and 0 bases from J; junction bases left unmatched: 12. The CDR3 here is CSVEGASGGEASTDTQYF. DNA of the CDR3: TGCAGCGTTGAGGGGGCTAGCGGGGGAGAAGCTAGCACAGATACGCAGTATTTT.

This clonotype has just a few counts. The genes are TRBV5-5 and TRBJ1-2; maybe TRBD1 (6 bases). CDR3 length: 16 residues. V was cut by 7 bases and J by 0 bases, with 19 bases left in between. The V gene's germline CDR1 is SGHKS and CDR2 YYEKEE (reference sequence). CDR3 sequence: CASRPLGQNANYGYTF. The CDR3 coding sequence is TGTGCCAGCCGGCCACTCGGACAGAACGCTAACTATGGCTACACCTTC.

This clonotype has only a few counts. This chain joins TRBV12-3 or TRBV12-4 and TRBJ1-2; the D is unclear. CDR3 length: 12 amino acids. The V gene lost 6 bases and the J gene lost 4 bases, with 9 bases spanning the gap. The CDR3 region is CASRSGSYGYTF. CDR3 in DNA: TGTGCCAGCAGATCCGGGAGCTATGGCTACACCTTC.

The V gene is TRBV12-3 or TRBV12-4, the J gene TRBJ1-1, with D unclear. Trimming cost V 2 bases and J 5 bases, with 12 bases left between them. The CDR3 length is 14 residues. Here the CDR3 DNA reads TGTGCCAGCAGTTTACGGGGAGGGAAGACTGAAGCTTTCTTT. Its protein product is CASSLRGGKTEAFF.

The J gene is TRBJ2-3, the V gene TRBV15; D is possibly TRBD1 (6 bases). The germline V gene has CDR1 LNHNV and CDR2 YYDKDF (reference sequence). The V end was cut by 3 bases, the J end by 2 bases, with 12 bases between. The CDR3 contains 15 residues. CDR3 bases: TGTGCCACCAGCAGGGGGGCCGTGGACACAGATACGCAGTATTTT. Its protein product is CATSRGAVDTDTQYF.

This chain joins TRBV6-5 and TRBJ2-7; no clear D. This CDR3 comprises 15 residues. Germline loops: CDR1 MNHEY, CDR2 SVGAGI. V was trimmed by 5 bases and J by 6 bases, leaving 20 bases between them. The DNA of the CDR3 is TGTGCCAGCAGTCCCAATGCTATTCCCGGCGGCGAGCAGTACTTC. As protein: CASSPNAIPGGEQYF.

The sample holds a few counts of this clonotype. The genes are TRBV12-3 or TRBV12-4 and TRBJ2-5, with 8 bases lining up with TRBD2. There are 15 residues in the CDR3. With V trimmed by 7 bases and J by 1 base, 8 bases remained unmatched. The CDR3 DNA follows: TGTGCCAGCACCCCGGGGGGGATAAGCCAAGAGACCCAGTACTTC. As protein: CASTPGGISQETQYF.

The chain recombines TRBV5-1 with TRBJ2-5; perhaps D is TRBD1 or TRBD2 (5 bases each). Germline CDR1 reads SGHRS; CDR2 reads YFSETQ. The CDR3 is 13 residues long. V lost 7 bases and J 4 bases, leaving 14 bases between the germline ends. CDR3 region: CASERGKGETQYF. CDR3 bases: TGCGCCAGCGAACGGGGCAAAGGAGAGACCCAGTACTTC.

The gene calls are TRBV7-9 and TRBJ2-5; 10 positions agree with TRBD2. The J call may be in error: the DNA end matches TRBJ2-1 better. Germline V gene sequence: CDR1 SEHNR, CDR2 FQNEAQ (reference sequence). This CDR3 is 15 amino acids long. Written as DNA, the CDR3 is TGTGCCAGCAGCTTAGCGGCTAGCGGGGGCGGAGAGCAGTTCTTC. Protein product: CASSLAASGGGEQFF.

This rearrangement joins TRBV27 to TRBJ1-2; TRBD1 matches at 10 bases. In germline, CDR1 is MNHEY, CDR2 SMNVEV (reference sequence). J lost 7 bases, V lost 3 bases, and 8 bases had no gene match. The CDR3 covers 15 residues. The DNA for the CDR3 is TGTGCCAGCAGTTTCACCCGTCGGACAGGGGGTGGCTACACCTTC. It codes for CASSFTRRTGGGYTF.

This clonotype was seen a handful of times. The CDR3 spells CATSRQGRVNIQYF. The DNA for the CDR3 is TGTGCCACCAGCAGACAGGGTCGAGTAAACATTCAGTACTTC. The chain employs TRBV15 and TRBJ2-4; D possibly corresponds to TRBD1 (5 bases). The length of the CDR3 is 14 residues. Germline V gene sequence: CDR1 LNHNV, CDR2 YYDKDF (reference sequence). Trimming removed 2 bases from V and 6 bases from J, with 11 bases in between.

This CDR3 reads CATSRAMTGGYEQYF. CDR3 DNA sequence: TGTGCCACCAGCAGAGCCATGACTGGGGGTTACGAGCAGTACTTC. The chain is built from TRBV15 and TRBJ2-7; D is possibly TRBD1 or TRBD2 (5 bases each). The CDR3 is 15 amino acids. The V gene lost 1 base and the J gene lost 4 bases, with 14 bases spanning the gap. CDR1 is LNHNV and CDR2 is YYDKDF in the germline V gene (reference sequence).

This clonotype was seen more than once but under ten times. The chain has TRBV20-1 and TRBJ1-2, with a possible D match to TRBD1 (5 bases). Germline V gene lookup returns CDR1 DFQATT and CDR2 SNEGSKA (reference sequence). This CDR3 has 12 residues. Between the trimmed V and J ends, which lost 7 bases and 0 bases, there was a span of 9 bases. CDR3 amino acids: CSVGHPNYGYTF. Here the CDR3 DNA reads TGCAGTGTTGGACATCCTAACTATGGCTACACCTTC.

This chain joins TRBV5-1 and TRBJ2-1, with 7 bases matching TRBD2. The J call may be wrong; the DNA end is better matched by TRBJ2-5. CDR1 is SGHRS and CDR2 is YFSETQ in the germline V gene. The CDR3 contains 17 residues. CDR3 nucleotides: TGCGCCAGCAGCCATCCAGAGAGGGAGGGCCTCCAAGAGACCCAGTACTTC. It encodes CASSHPEREGLQETQYF.

V usage is TRBV27 and J usage is TRBJ2-5, with D uncertain. CDR1 and CDR2 from the germline V gene are MNHEY and SMNVEV (reference sequence). The CDR3 is 16 amino acids. The ends were cut back, 4 bases at V and 2 bases at J, with 17 bases in the middle. Here the CDR3 reads CASSYLFGGPQETQYF. DNA of the CDR3: TGTGCCAGCAGTTACCTCTTCGGTGGACCACAAGAGACCCAGTACTTC.

The chain couples TRBV12-3 or TRBV12-4 to TRBJ2-7, with 7 bases aligning to TRBD2. The CDR3 is 15 amino acids. V shed 6 bases and J 3 bases; nucleotides not matched to a gene: 11. The CDR3 DNA sequence: TGTGCCAGCAGCTCCCCGAAAAGCGGGGACTACGAGCAGTACTTC. This sequence encodes CASSSPKSGDYEQYF.

The chain has TRBV2 and TRBJ2-5; D is perhaps TRBD1 (6 bases). V lost 3 bases and J 4 bases, leaving 21 bases between the germline ends. Germline CDR1 reads SNHLY; CDR2 reads FYNNEI. This CDR3 has 17 amino acids. CDR3: CASSDAAGALPPETQYF. The CDR3 DNA reads as TGTGCCAGCAGTGACGCGGCAGGGGCACTTCCTCCAGAGACCCAGTACTTC.

The rearrangement joins TRBV15 to TRBJ2-5; D may be TRBD1 (6 bases). CDR1 is LNHNV, CDR2 YYDKDF, per germline (reference sequence). There are 15 residues in the CDR3. Trimming took 5 bases from V and 5 from J, leaving 18 bases between them. CDR3 protein: CATSATSLQGETQYF. CDR3 in DNA: TGTGCCACCAGCGCAACAAGTTTACAGGGCGAGACCCAGTACTTC.

This clonotype was seen a few times. The chain combines TRBV6-5 with TRBJ2-7, with a weak D call TRBD1 (5 bases). The length of the CDR3 is 11 residues. CDR1 is MNHEY, CDR2 SVGAGI, per germline. Trimming left V 8 bases short and J 3 bases short, with 8 bases between. CDR3: CASGAYYEQYF. The CDR3 DNA sequence: TGTGCCAGCGGGGCATACTACGAGCAGTACTTC.

The chain employs TRBV7-2 and TRBJ2-2; the D gene is possibly TRBD1 (5 bases). The CDR3 runs to 15 residues. Trimming took 2 bases from V and 6 from J, leaving 13 bases between them. CDR1 SGHTA and CDR2 FQGNSA come from the germline V gene. This CDR3 reads CASSLRGFSPGELFF. As DNA, the CDR3 is TGTGCCAGCAGCTTAAGGGGCTTTAGTCCCGGGGAGCTGTTTTTT. Based on the CDR3 plus reference TRBV7-2 and TRBJ2-2, the full variable domain is GAGVSQSPSNKVTEKGKDVELRCDPISGHTALYWYRQSLGQGLEFLIYFQGNSAPDKSGLPSDRFSAERTGGSVSTLTIQRTQQEDSAVYLCASSLRGFSPGELFFGEGSRLTVL.

V gene TRBV10-3 combines with J gene TRBJ2-7; the D is unclear. V was clipped by 6 bases and J by 3 bases, with 6 bases between them. There are 11 residues in the CDR3. Germline lookup yields CDR1 ENHRY and CDR2 SYGVKD. For the CDR3, the DNA is TGTGCCATCAGCTCAAACTACGAGCAGTACTTC. Its protein product is CAISSNYEQYF.